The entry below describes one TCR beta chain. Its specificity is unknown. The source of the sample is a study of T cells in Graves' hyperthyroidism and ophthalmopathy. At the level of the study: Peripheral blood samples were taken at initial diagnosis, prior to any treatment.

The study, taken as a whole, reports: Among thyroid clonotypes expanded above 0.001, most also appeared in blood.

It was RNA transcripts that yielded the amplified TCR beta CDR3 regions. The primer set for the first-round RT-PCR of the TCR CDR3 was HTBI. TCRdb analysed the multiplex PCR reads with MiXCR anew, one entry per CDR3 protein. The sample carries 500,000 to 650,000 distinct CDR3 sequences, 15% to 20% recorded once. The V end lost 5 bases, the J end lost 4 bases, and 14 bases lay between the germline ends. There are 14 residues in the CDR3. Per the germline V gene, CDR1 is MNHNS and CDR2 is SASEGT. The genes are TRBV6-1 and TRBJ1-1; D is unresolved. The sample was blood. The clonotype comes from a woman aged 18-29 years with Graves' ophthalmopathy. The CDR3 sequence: CASSPEGGITEAFF. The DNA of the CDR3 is TGTGCCAGCAGTCCCGAGGGAGGAATCACTGAAGCTTTCTTT.